This TCR beta chain is drawn from a study of blood T cell repertoires in COVID-19. Study-wide background: PBMCs, B-cell-depleted T cells, or T cells were the source of the cDNA or gDNA that made up the material.

A note on this clone: Germline is not matched at one junction end, which may reflect a read error.

Study processing details: Estimation of nucleated cell counts relied on the amplification of reference gene primers. This table comes from immunoSEQ multiplex PCR, and its TCRdb copy is limited to in-frame clones, with some not included. From that table come the V and J calls and clone size; the DNA was used to work out D and trimming. The sample carries about 140,000 clones, around 83% recorded once. Germline values: CDR1 SGHRS, CDR2 YFSETQ. The CDR3 length is 14 residues. This receptor was identified in a woman in her sixties with acute or convalescent COVID-19. The sample consisted of peripheral blood. This rearrangement joins TRBV5-1 to TRBJ1-1; TRBD1 matches 8 bases. The CDR3 loop is CASRLVTGGTEAFF. In DNA form, the CDR3 reads TGCGCCAGCCGCTTGGTCACAGGGGGCACTGAAGCTTTCTTT.